This T cell receptor beta chain is drawn from a study of T-cell reconstitution after alpha-beta-depleted transplantation in children listed by TCRdb under 2016. The study in broad terms: The study quantitatively tracked T-cell immune reconstitution after TCRalphabeta/CD19-depleted allogeneic hematopoietic cell transplantation in children using TCR repertoire profiling. Overall study outcomes, separate from this receptor: The apparently early alphabetaT-cell count recovery about two months after transplant was reportedly dependent on only several hundred rapidly expanded clones derived from non-depleted graft cells. Over the following months the frequencies of hyperexpanded clones went down, and after one year T-cell counts and TCRbeta diversity were mostly credited to newly produced T cells. The high TCRbeta diversity at day 60 in some patients was ascribed to recipient T cells and intrathymic progenitors that had survived conditioning.

Comments on this clonotype: Its cognate antigen has yet to be identified. No qualities accompany the bases; no much larger clone lies one base away.

According to the study, the label for this sample's treatment or condition signals: allogeneic hematopoietic cell transplantation with graft depleted of TCRalphabeta T cells and CD19 B cells. The children who served as transplant recipients had been given grafts of TCRalphabeta/CD19-depleted allogeneic hematopoietic cells. Cut back by 0 bases and 2 bases, the V and J ends lie 8 bases apart. The CDR3, from cysteine to phenylalanine, totals 14 residues. Just the 42-base CDR3 DNA is kept, in frame starting at base 1. The germline V gene (reference sequence) sets CDR1 to LNHDA and CDR2 to SQIVND. Libraries were made using PCR. Data came from an Illumina HiSeq 2500. TCR library preparation used molecular barcoding, with unique molecular identifiers applied to normalize quantification of the TCRbeta repertoire. Clones were called with MiXCR by TCRdb after fastp trimmed the public reads at Q25, and only in-frame beta chains were retained. CDR3 protein sequences are deduplicated, and each keeps its most common genes and DNA. The sample table contains about 460,000 distinct CDR3 sequences; only one count was recorded for roughly 10% of them. The top ten clonotypes cover about 2% of the sample.

The chain joins TRBV19 to TRBJ2-7; possibly the D gene is TRBD2, per 5 matching bases. The sequence derives from a child aged 2-15 years with inherited bone marrow failure, due to receive a stem cell transplant. The material was PBMCs, obtained before TCRalphabeta/CD19-depleted stem cell transplant. The CDR3 has the sequence CASSIDLEAYEQYF. The nucleotides read TGTGCCAGTAGTATAGATTTGGAGGCCTACGAGCAGTACTTC.